This T cell receptor (beta chain) derives from a study of beta chain features in type 1 diabetes. Concerning this clone: What it binds is not known.

This CDR3 contains 14 residues. Trimming removed 1 base at V and 2 bases at J, with 9 bases between. CDR1 is SGHDT, CDR2 YYEEEE, per germline. The authors reverse transcribed all of the isolated RNA, so sequencing captured expressed TCRB transcripts. Regulatory, naive and central memory T cell samples averaged around 3.5 million reads. TCRdb keeps only in-frame clones here, not all; method: immunoSEQ multiplex PCR. The sample contains hundreds of thousands of clones, about a tenth of which appear only once. Overall study findings and caveats: Over-representation of high TCR-expressing cells was a possible consequence of cDNA sequencing. Junctions at VDJ sites from type 1 diabetes patients had fewer insertions and more deletions. Type 1 diabetes patients showed a moderate but significant shortening of TCRB CDR3s in all four CD4+ subsets.

The sequence was obtained from a young man with type 1 diabetes. V is TRBV5-6 and J is TRBJ2-5; possibly TRBD1 for D (6 bases). The sequenced sample was naive CD4+ T cells from blood. CDR3 protein: CASSLTGNQETQYF. The CDR3 nucleotides read TGTGCCAGCAGCTTGACAGGGAATCAAGAGACCCAGTACTTC. Complete variable domain (other parts from reference TRBV5-6 and TRBJ2-5): DAGVTQSPTHLIKTRGQQVTLRCSPKSGHDTVSWYQQALGQGPQFIFQYYEEEERQRGNFPDRFSGHQFPNYSSELNVNALLLGDSALYLCASSLTGNQETQYFGPGTRLLVL.